The 6 T cell receptor beta chains below all came from one sample that was sequenced in a study of CD8 T cells in Susac syndrome. RNA, at about 0.45 to 1 ug, was reverse transcribed with random hexamers. TCRdb reanalysed the immunoSEQ multiplex PCR reads using MiXCR and keeps one entry per CDR3 protein. Among about 120,000 distinct CDR3 sequences, just under 95% were seen once, and the ten largest hold about 0.28%. Material for sequencing was CD8+ T cells from PBMCs. These receptors all stem from a human donor with Susac syndrome.

This chain connects TRBV15 to TRBJ2-1; 8 nucleotides match TRBD1. V trimming: 4 bases; J trimming: 6 bases; junction bases outside the gene matches: 5. The CDR3 totals 14 residues. From germline, CDR1 is LNHNV and CDR2 YYDKDF (reference sequence). CDR3 coding DNA: TGTGCCACCAGCACGGACAGGGAGCTCAATGAGCAGTTCTTC. Its protein product is CATSTDRELNEQFF.

This chain joins TRBV13 and TRBJ1-4, with D possibly matching TRBD1 (6 bases). Germline V gene sequence: CDR1 PRHDT, CDR2 FYEKMQ (reference sequence). The CDR3 sequence is 14 residues long. Trimming cost V 5 bases and J 7 bases, with 14 bases left between them. The CDR3 nucleotides are TGTGCCAGCAGCCTGACAGGTTTCCCTGAAAAACTGTTTTTT. Translation gives CASSLTGFPEKLFF.

The V and J genes are TRBV20-1 and TRBJ2-5; 8 bases match TRBD2. CDR1 is DFQATT and CDR2 is SNEGSKA in the germline V gene (reference sequence). The V gene end was trimmed by 0 bases and the J gene end by 5 bases; junction bases not matched to a gene: 8. The CDR3 extends over 15 amino acids. Here the CDR3 DNA reads TGCAGTGCTAGAGATCGGGGGGGCCAGGGGGAGACCCAGTACTTC. Encoded protein: CSARDRGGQGETQYF.

The rearrangement links TRBV5-4 to TRBJ2-3; D perhaps matches TRBD2 (6 bases). Per the germline V gene, CDR1 is SGHNT and CDR2 is YYREEE (reference sequence). CDR3 length: 15 residues. V was trimmed by 3 bases and J by 6 bases, leaving 17 bases between them. The CDR3 is CASSSGTSYGDTQYF. CDR3 DNA: TGTGCCAGCAGCTCGGGGACTTCCTACGGGGATACGCAGTATTTT.

The V call is TRBV7-9, the J call TRBJ2-1; D gene unclear. The CDR3 totals 16 residues. V gave up 5 bases and J gave up 5 bases, with 19 bases separating them. CDR1 is SEHNR, CDR2 FQNEAQ, per germline (reference sequence). The CDR3 nucleotides are TGTGCCAGCAGCACCTACGGAGCGTCCCTTCACAATGAGCAGTTCTTC. Translating it yields CASSTYGASLHNEQFF.

The rearrangement uses TRBV29-1 and TRBJ2-3; weak D call: TRBD1 (6 bases). With 5 bases removed from V and 5 bases from J, the gap between germline ends came to 14 bases. The CDR3 has 13 amino acids. Germline assignment: CDR1 SQVTM and CDR2 ANQGSEA. The CDR3 reads CSVPRGSGDTQYF. CDR3 DNA sequence: TGCAGCGTTCCTAGGGGGTCGGGAGATACGCAGTATTTT.